A selection of T cell receptor beta chains follows, all from one sample in a study of blood T cell repertoires in COVID-19. Using immunoSEQ multiplex PCR, the repertoire was profiled, and TCRdb retains in-frame clones only, with some absent. This sample carries 300,000 to 400,000 clones, roughly nine tenths of them seen once, and the ten largest clones take around 4.2%. The material sequenced was PBMCs or T cells enriched from blood (not recorded which). The receptors here all came from a woman in her 30s who had been exposed to COVID-19. CDR3s include the opening cysteine and the closing phenylalanine or tryptophan. The D gene is left open where the match is weak. The listing skips clone size in some rows; elsewhere it reads once, few, many or a size class.

-	-	TRBJ1-2	TRBV7-9	TGTGCCAGCAGCTTAGCGAGCGCAGTCTATGGCTACACCTTC	CASSLASAVYGYTF
-	-	TRBJ1-3	TRBV7-9	TGTGCCAGCAGCTTAGCAGGGAGCGGGAGTGGAAACACCATATATTTT	CASSLAGSGSGNTIYF
TRBD1	-	TRBJ1-2	TRBV27	TGTGCCAGCAGTTTAGGGGGACAGCCCTATGGCTACACCTTC	CASSLGGQPYGYTF
-	-	TRBJ2-2	TRBV6-5	TGTGCCAGCAGCCTTACAGGGCTCACCGGGGAGCTGTTTTTT	CASSLTGLTGELFF
-	few	TRBJ2-1	TRBV19	TGTGCCAGTAGCCAGGGTCACTTGGGTGAGCAGTTCTTC	CASSQGHLGEQFF
-	-	TRBJ1-2	TRBV5-5	TGTGCCAGCAGCTTGTTTGGCTCAGGGTACGGCTACACCTTC	CASSLFGSGYGYTF
TRBD1	once	TRBJ1-1	TRBV10-3	TGTGCCATCAGTGAATGGACAGGTCAGGGGACGGAAACTGAAGCTTTCTTT	CAISEWTGQGTETEAFF
TRBD1	-	TRBJ1-2	TRBV9	TGTGCCAGCAGCTTAAGCGATACAGGGGCTCGGGGCTACACCTTC	CASSLSDTGARGYTF
TRBD1	-	TRBJ1-1	TRBV18	TGTGCCAGCTCACCACCGAGACAGGGGAACACTGAAGCTTTCTTT	CASSPPRQGNTEAFF
-	-	TRBJ1-1	TRBV7-9	TGTGCCAGCAGACGCCAGGCGGGGAGCCAAGCTTTCTTT	CASRRQAGSQAFF
TRBD1	-	TRBJ1-2	TRBV6-5	TGTGCCAGCAGTTCTGCTTCACAGGGGGCATATGGCTACACCTTC	CASSSASQGAYGYTF
-	many	TRBJ2-1	TRBV7-3	TGTGCCAGCAGCTTTGGTGGGGGGGCCCCTAATGAGCAGTTCTTC	CASSFGGGAPNEQFF
TRBD1	-	TRBJ1-2	TRBV27	TGTGCCAGCAGTCCGGCGGCCAGGGGGCAATACCATGGCTACACCTTC	CASSPAARGQYHGYTF
-	-	TRBJ2-1	TRBV4-2	TGTGCCAGCAGCCACAGCGGAGACTCCTACAATGAGCAGTTCTTC	CASSHSGDSYNEQFF
-	-	TRBJ1-1	TRBV7-9	TGTGCCAGCAGCTTAGACGGGGGTCACACTGAAGCTTTCTTT	CASSLDGGHTEAFF
TRBD1	-	TRBJ1-6	TRBV18	TGTGCCAGCTCACCGAGTGATGGACAGGGGATTTCATCCCTCCACTTT	CASSPSDGQGISSLHF
-	-	TRBJ1-3	TRBV14	TGTGCCAGCAGCCGGCTGCGGGGAGATCGCTCTGGAAACACCATATATTTT	CASSRLRGDRSGNTIYF
-	-	TRBJ1-1	TRBV7-2	TGTGCCAGCAGCTTCAGGGTGATGAACACTGAAGCTTTCTTT	CASSFRVMNTEAFF
-	-	TRBJ2-2	TRBV9	TGTGCCAGCAGCGTAGGGGCAGGGGTGCACACCGGGGAGCTGTTTTTT	CASSVGAGVHTGELFF
-	-	TRBJ1-3	TRBV30	TGTGCCTGGAGCCCCTACTATGGGAGCTCTGGAAACACCATATATTTT	CAWSPYYGSSGNTIYF
TRBD1	-	TRBJ1-2	TRBV7-6	TGTGCCAGCAGCGGGGACAGCAACTATGGCTACACCTTC	CASSGDSNYGYTF
-	-	TRBJ1-1	TRBV5-4	TGTGCCAGCAGCCCGGGGGGGAATCCCGCTAACACTGAAGCTTTCTTT	CASSPGGNPANTEAFF
TRBD2	-	TRBJ2-2	TRBV7-2	TGTGCCAGCAGCTTCACAGCGGGGGGGGCCCGGGAGCTGTTTTTT	CASSFTAGGARELFF
-	-	TRBJ1-2	TRBV14	TGTGCCAGCAGCCGCCCTAGAGGGAGTGGGAGCATTGGCTACACCTTC	CASSRPRGSGSIGYTF
TRBD1	-	TRBJ1-1	TRBV9	TGTGCCAGCAGCGTAGCAGACAGGGGGAAAGCTTTCTTT	CASSVADRGKAFF
-	-	TRBJ2-5	TRBV7-8	TGTGCCAGCAGCCTCCGACTCGCGTACCAAGAGACCCAGTACTTC	CASSLRLAYQETQYF
-	-	TRBJ2-3	TRBV5-1	TGCGCCAGCAGCTTGGTTGGGCGGGGGCTGACAGATACGCAGTATTTT	CASSLVGRGLTDTQYF